A single sample gave rise to the 20 T cell receptor beta chains below, sequenced in a study of radiotherapy plus CTLA-4 blockade in lung cancer. Here immunoSEQ multiplex PCR was the method, and the copy in TCRdb shows in-frame clones only, minus some. The repertoire holds roughly 110,000 clones, with more than 75% as singletons. The sample here was peripheral blood, taken from a patient treated with radiotherapy plus ipilimumab. Receptors were obtained from a human donor with non-small cell lung cancer that progressed on radiotherapy plus ipilimumab. Some clones in this sample may be carry-over from other donors' samples.

The genes are TRBV28 and TRBJ2-5; 14 bases match TRBD2. Germline CDR1 MDHEN, CDR2 SYDVKM. Trimming removed 5 bases from V and 4 bases from J; junction bases left unmatched: 9. CDR3 length equals 17 residues. The CDR3 bases are TGTGCCAGCAGTCCACGGACTAGCGGGGGGTCGCGAGAGACCCAGTACTTC. Translated, it gives CASSPRTSGGSRETQYF.

The rearrangement uses TRBV5-1 and TRBJ2-5, with 13 bases identical to TRBD2. Losses at the gene ends were 4 bases for V and 5 bases for J; bases not matched to a gene: 5. The length of the CDR3 is 15 residues. CDR1 SGHRS and CDR2 YFSETQ come from the germline V gene. DNA of the CDR3: TGCGCCAGCAGCCCCGGGACTAGCGGGGTGGAGACCCAGTACTTC. This encodes CASSPGTSGVETQYF.

The chain has TRBV7-9 and TRBJ2-3, with 8 nucleotides matching TRBD2. The CDR3 length is 16 residues. Germline V gene data show CDR1 as SEHNR and CDR2 as FQNEAQ (reference sequence). V was pared by 6 bases and J by 2 bases, with 10 bases of the junction left unmatched. CDR3 loop: CASRVTAGASTDTQYF. CDR3 sequence (DNA): TGTGCCAGCAGAGTTACAGCGGGGGCCTCCACAGATACGCAGTATTTT. The full variable domain, in which reference TRBV7-9 and TRBJ2-3 provide the parts outside the CDR3, is DTGVSQNPRHKITKRGQNVTFRCDPISEHNRLYWYRQTLGQGPEFLTYFQNEAQLEKSRLLSDRFSAERPKGSFSTLEIQRTEQGDSAMYLCASRVTAGASTDTQYFGPGTRLTVL.

This sequence joins TRBV5-1 and TRBJ2-1; D not resolved. V was cut by 2 bases and J by 12 bases, with 12 bases left in between. Germline CDR1 and CDR2: SGHRS and YFSETQ. The CDR3 is 12 residues long. This CDR3 reads CASSFSSWGQFF. The DNA of the CDR3 is TGCGCCAGCAGCTTTAGCTCGTGGGGGCAGTTCTTC.

This chain uses TRBV5-6 with TRBJ1-1; no definite D call. The V end was cut by 1 base, the J end by 5 bases, with 3 bases between. Looked up from germline, CDR1 is SGHDT and CDR2 is YYEEEE. The CDR3 contains 11 residues. DNA of the CDR3: TGTGCCAGCAGCTTGAGAACTGAAGCTTTCTTT. The encoded protein is CASSLRTEAFF.

The chain is built from TRBV7-8 and TRBJ2-5; D gene ambiguous. Germline CDR1 is SGHVS and CDR2 is FQNEAQ. Trimming shortened V by 8 bases and J by 4 bases, and 17 bases separated the two germline ends. This CDR3 region has 14 residues. The CDR3 DNA reads as TGTGCCAGCGAGCTAGATGGATTTGGAGAGACCCAGTACTTC. It specifies CASELDGFGETQYF.

The genes are TRBV7-8 and TRBJ2-5, with no clear D. CDR3 length: 15 amino acids. Germline CDR1 is SGHVS and CDR2 is FQNEAQ. Trimming shortened V by 6 bases and J by 1 base, and 15 bases separated the two germline ends. The CDR3 region has the DNA TGTGCCAGCAGTGGAGAATTTTTCGGCCAAGAGACCCAGTACTTC. Its translation is CASSGEFFGQETQYF. The full variable domain, its missing parts supplied by reference TRBV7-8 and TRBJ2-5, is GAGVSQSPRYKVAKRGQDVALRCDPISGHVSLFWYQQALGQGPEFLTYFQNEAQLDKSGLPSDRFFAERPEGSVSTLKIQRTQQEDSAVYLCASSGEFFGQETQYFGPGTRLLVL.

The chain employs TRBV5-6 and TRBJ2-6; D gene unclear. The CDR3 has 16 amino acids. V was trimmed by 1 base and J by 1 base, leaving 9 bases between them. In germline, CDR1 is SGHDT, CDR2 YYEEEE. The CDR3 is CASSLKTASGANVLTF. The CDR3 DNA is TGTGCCAGCAGCTTGAAAACCGCGTCTGGGGCCAACGTCCTGACTTTC.

This sequence joins TRBV5-4 and TRBJ1-5; D is uncertain. The CDR3 is 12 residues long. Germline V CDR1 and CDR2: SGHNT, YYREEE (reference sequence). The V gene lost 2 bases and the J gene lost 6 bases, with 6 bases spanning the gap. The CDR3 DNA reads as TGTGCCAGCAGCTTTTGGGGTCAGCCCCAGCATTTT. This translates into CASSFWGQPQHF.

This clone has more than one count but fewer than ten. The V gene is TRBV14, the J gene TRBJ2-7; D may be TRBD1 or TRBD2 (6 bases each). Germline lookup yields CDR1 SGHDN and CDR2 FVKESK. V shed 0 bases and J shed 1 base, with 19 bases lying between them. This CDR3 is 18 amino acids long. The CDR3 DNA is TGTGCCAGCAGCCAAGAGATGGGTAGGCAGGGGAGGTCCTACGAGCAGTACTTC. It yields the protein CASSQEMGRQGRSYEQYF.

V and J are TRBV18 and TRBJ2-1, with 8 bases identical to TRBD2. The CDR3 consists of 16 residues. Germline lookup yields CDR1 KGHSH and CDR2 LQKENI. The V and J ends lost 3 bases and 4 bases, in that order; junction bases with no gene match: 8. The CDR3, as DNA: TGTGCCAGCTCACCTACGGCGGGGGGCGGATACAATGAGCAGTTCTTC. As protein: CASSPTAGGGYNEQFF.

This chain connects TRBV18 to TRBJ1-2, with TRBD1 matching 8 bases. The trim removed 3 bases at V and 6 bases at J, leaving 6 bases unmatched. The CDR3 contains 14 residues. Germline V gives CDR1 KGHSH, CDR2 LQKENI. The CDR3 sequence is CASSPASRGHGYTF. CDR3 nucleotide sequence: TGTGCCAGCTCACCTGCGAGCAGGGGGCATGGCTACACCTTC.

V gene TRBV14 combines with J gene TRBJ2-1; D not certain. The ends were cut back, 6 bases at V and 7 bases at J, with 13 bases in the middle. Germline V gene lookup returns CDR1 SGHDN and CDR2 FVKESK. This CDR3 comprises 13 residues. Written as DNA, the CDR3 is TGTGCCAGCAGTCCCAACTTAGGGAATGAGCAGTTCTTC. Protein: CASSPNLGNEQFF.

A single count supports this clone. This chain uses TRBV7-2 with TRBJ2-7; D is perhaps TRBD1 (5 bases). Trimming stripped 5 bases from V and 0 bases from J, with 17 bases between. Per the germline V gene, CDR1 is SGHTA and CDR2 is FQGNSA. There are 16 residues in the CDR3. The CDR3 protein is CASSEQGHPSSYEQYF. In DNA form, the CDR3 reads TGTGCCAGCAGCGAACAAGGACACCCGAGCTCCTACGAGCAGTACTTC.

This clone has just a few counts. The CDR3 here is CASSRQMSASGGETQYF. CDR3 DNA sequence: TGCGCCAGCAGCCGCCAGATGTCGGCTAGCGGGGGTGAGACCCAGTACTTC. The V and J genes are TRBV5-1 and TRBJ2-5, with TRBD2 matching 10 bases. The trim removed 4 bases at V and 5 bases at J, leaving 14 bases unmatched. This CDR3 comprises 17 residues. Germline loops: CDR1 SGHRS, CDR2 YFSETQ.

The gene calls are TRBV10-3 and TRBJ2-5; a weak D match, TRBD2 (6 bases). Germline V gene data show CDR1 as ENHRY and CDR2 as SYGVKD. The CDR3 runs to 16 residues. V was trimmed by 3 bases and J by 5 bases, leaving 19 bases between them. Written as DNA, the CDR3 is TGTGCCATCAGTGATGTCTGGGACTTTGTCGGGGAGACCCAGTACTTC. It encodes CAISDVWDFVGETQYF.

This clone was seen only a few times. J is TRBJ2-1 and V is TRBV27; TRBD2 matches 8 bases. Trimming at V came to 2 bases and at J to 3 bases, leaving 3 bases not matched to a gene. This CDR3 has 15 amino acids. Germline-derived CDR1 and CDR2 are MNHEY and SMNVEV (reference sequence). The CDR3 region is CASSLMAGGYNEQFF. The CDR3 region has the DNA TGTGCCAGCAGTTTAATGGCGGGGGGCTACAATGAGCAGTTCTTC.

The V call is TRBV14, the J call TRBJ2-2, with a tentative D call TRBD2 (6 bases). The germline CDR1 and CDR2 sequences are SGHDN and FVKESK. The V end was cut by 2 bases, the J end by 7 bases, with 26 bases between. The CDR3 runs to 19 residues. CDR3: CASSQRFGGGLSKGGELFF. Here the CDR3 DNA reads TGTGCCAGCAGCCAAAGATTCGGGGGAGGTCTCTCAAAGGGCGGGGAGCTGTTTTTT.

V gene TRBV9 combines with J gene TRBJ2-3; the D gene could be TRBD1 or TRBD2 (5 bases each). V dropped 4 bases and J dropped 0 bases, with 15 bases sitting between them. The CDR3 is 16 amino acids. Per germline, CDR1 SGDLS and CDR2 YYNGEE. This CDR3 reads CASSPSRGASTDTQYF. The CDR3 DNA reads TGTGCCAGCAGCCCCTCCAGAGGGGCTAGCACAGATACGCAGTATTTT.

The rearrangement uses TRBV19 and TRBJ1-5; D is ambiguous. V was shortened by 1 base and J by 3 bases, with 4 bases between the two germline ends. Looked up from germline, CDR1 is LNHDA and CDR2 is SQIVND (reference sequence). The CDR3 covers 13 residues. The CDR3 sequence: CASSIGVNQPQHF. DNA of the CDR3: TGTGCCAGTAGTATAGGTGTCAATCAGCCCCAGCATTTT.